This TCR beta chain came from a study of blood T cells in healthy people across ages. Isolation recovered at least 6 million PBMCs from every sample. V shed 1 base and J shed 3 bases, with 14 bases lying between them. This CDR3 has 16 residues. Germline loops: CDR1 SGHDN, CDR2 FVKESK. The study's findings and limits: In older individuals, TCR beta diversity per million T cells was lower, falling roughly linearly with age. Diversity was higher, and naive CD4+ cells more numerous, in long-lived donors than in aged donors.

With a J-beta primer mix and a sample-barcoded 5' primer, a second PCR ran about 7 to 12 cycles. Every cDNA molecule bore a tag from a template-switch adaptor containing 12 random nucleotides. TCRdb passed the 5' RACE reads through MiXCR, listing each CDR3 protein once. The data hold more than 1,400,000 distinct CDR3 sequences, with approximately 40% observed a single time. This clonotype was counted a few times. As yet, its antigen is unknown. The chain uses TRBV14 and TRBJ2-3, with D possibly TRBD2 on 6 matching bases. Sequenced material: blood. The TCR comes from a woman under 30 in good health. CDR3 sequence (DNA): TGTGCCAGCAGCCAAGTACCGGGAGCGATAACAGATACGCAGTATTTT. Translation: CASSQVPGAITDTQYF.